These T cell receptor beta chains were read from a single sample in a study of beta chain features in type 1 diabetes. Profiled with immunoSEQ multiplex PCR; TCRdb holds only in-frame clones, not every one. Of a few hundred thousand clones in the sample, about 26% are singletons; the top ten hold 3.5% to 4%. The source material was central memory CD4+ T cells from blood. The receptors originated from a man aged 25 to 40 in good health. The CDR3 runs from the conserved cysteine through the conserved F or W. The D gene is left open where the match is weak. Rows give clone size only sometimes, using once, few, many, or a class for an expanded clone.

TRBJ2-3	TRBV5-1	.	.	CASSLYLSTDTQYF	TGCGCCAGCAGCTTATATCTTAGCACAGATACGCAGTATTTT
TRBJ2-1	TRBV29-1	.	TRBD1	CSVDRDRVYNEQFF	TGCAGCGTTGATAGGGACAGGGTCTACAATGAGCAGTTCTTC
TRBJ2-3	TRBV10-3	few	.	CAISEGGDGTDTQYF	TGTGCCATCAGTGAAGGGGGGGATGGCACAGATACGCAGTATTTT
TRBJ2-5	TRBV7-2	.	TRBD1	CASSPRTGLGETQYF	TGTGCCAGCAGCCCCCGGACAGGCCTGGGGGAGACCCAGTACTTC
TRBJ2-7	TRBV7-2	few	TRBD1	CASSHAWDSYEQYF	TGTGCCAGCAGCCACGCATGGGACAGCTACGAGCAGTACTTC
TRBJ1-5	TRBV30	.	.	CAWSTRGGNQPQHF	TGTGCCTGGAGTACGAGGGGGGGTAATCAGCCCCAGCATTTT
TRBJ1-1	TRBV5-4	.	.	CASSFASASTEAFF	TGTGCCAGCAGCTTCGCCTCCGCGAGCACTGAAGCTTTCTTT
TRBJ2-1	TRBV11-2	.	.	CASSLGGDEQFF	TGTGCCAGCAGCTTAGGAGGAGATGAGCAGTTCTTC
TRBJ2-3	TRBV7-9	few	.	CASSPPSGDTQYF	TGTGCCAGCAGCCCCCCCAGTGGGGATACGCAGTATTTT
TRBJ1-6	TRBV30	few	TRBD1	CAWSGQGLSPLHF	TGTGCCTGGAGTGGACAGGGACTTTCACCCCTCCACTTT
TRBJ1-1	TRBV15	.	TRBD1	CATSSLRGRGRRAFF	TGTGCCACCAGCAGCCTCCGGGGAAGGGGGCGCCGCGCTTTCTTT
TRBJ1-1	TRBV7-9	.	.	CASSSDGNTEAFF	TGTGCCAGCAGCTCCGACGGGAACACTGAAGCTTTCTTT
TRBJ2-1	TRBV6-1	few	.	CASSLTVPSYNEQFF	TGTGCCAGCTCGTTAACAGTACCCTCCTACAATGAGCAGTTCTTC
TRBJ1-1	TRBV28	few	TRBD1	CASMPGTVNTEAFF	TGTGCCAGCATGCCTGGGACAGTGAACACTGAAGCTTTCTTT
TRBJ2-5	TRBV2	.	.	CASGSIDRKETQYF	TGTGCCAGCGGGTCGATTGACAGGAAAGAGACCCAGTACTTC
TRBJ2-3	TRBV14	many	.	CASSQDSGATDTQYF	TGTGCCAGCAGCCAAGATTCGGGAGCGACAGATACGCAGTATTTT
TRBJ2-4	TRBV5-1	.	.	CASSPNGQLAKNIQYF	TGCGCCAGCAGCCCCAATGGACAGCTAGCCAAAAACATTCAGTACTTC
TRBJ2-7	TRBV29-1	few	.	CSVEDRGGLREYF	TGCAGCGTTGAAGACCGCGGGGGCCTACGGGAGTACTTC
TRBJ2-5	TRBV29-1	.	TRBD2	CNVLAGSLGETQYF	TGCAACGTTCTAGCGGGGAGCCTCGGGGAGACCCAGTACTTC
TRBJ2-3	TRBV6-6	.	.	CASSYSDLVGDTQYF	TGTGCCAGCAGTTACTCGGACCTAGTGGGAGATACGCAGTATTTT
TRBJ2-7	TRBV9	.	.	CASSLSGGSSYEQYF	TGTGCCAGCAGCCTTAGCGGAGGTAGCTCCTACGAGCAGTACTTC
TRBJ2-2	TRBV28	.	.	CASSQGTMDTGELFF	TGTGCCAGCTCTCAGGGTACCATGGACACCGGGGAGCTGTTTTTT
TRBJ2-7	TRBV7-2	.	TRBD1	CASSLEWTGFPYEQYF	TGTGCCAGCAGCTTAGAGTGGACAGGGTTTCCCTACGAGCAGTACTTC
TRBJ2-5	TRBV27	.	TRBD1	CASSVQGGTQYF	TGTGCCAGCAGCGTACAGGGGGGGACCCAGTACTTC
TRBJ2-7	TRBV2	few	TRBD1	CASRDRGVGEQYF	TGTGCCAGCAGGGACAGGGGTGTCGGCGAGCAGTACTTC
TRBJ2-7	TRBV30	.	.	CAWLDGDSWGEQYF	TGTGCCTGGTTGGACGGTGATAGTTGGGGCGAGCAGTACTTC
TRBJ1-5	TRBV7-6	.	.	CASSLGSKNQPQHF	TGTGCCAGCAGCTTAGGCTCAAAGAATCAGCCCCAGCATTTT
TRBJ1-1	TRBV5-1	few	.	CASSLELFRGEAFF	TGCGCCAGCAGCTTGGAACTCTTTCGAGGAGAAGCTTTCTTT
TRBJ1-2	TRBV6-5	.	TRBD1	CASSIRGQGTYGYTF	TGTGCCAGCAGTATACGAGGACAGGGAACCTATGGCTACACCTTC
TRBJ1-5	TRBV28	few	.	CASSLNGNNQPQHF	TGTGCCAGCAGTTTAAATGGCAACAATCAGCCCCAGCATTTT
TRBJ2-7	TRBV5-4	.	TRBD2	CASSLGLRQNSYEQYF	TGTGCCAGCAGCCTGGGACTACGCCAAAACTCCTACGAGCAGTACTTC
TRBJ2-3	TRBV27	.	.	CASNVDTQYF	TGTGCCAGCAACGTAGATACGCAGTATTTT
TRBJ1-1	TRBV6-6	few	.	CASSSNAGNTEAFF	TGTGCCAGCAGTTCCAACGCGGGGAACACTGAAGCTTTCTTT
TRBJ2-2	TRBV7-2	.	.	CASRLLPSRGELFF	TGTGCCAGCAGACTCCTCCCGTCCCGCGGGGAGCTGTTTTTT
TRBJ2-1	TRBV29-1	few	TRBD2	CSVDKRLAVNEQFF	TGCAGCGTTGATAAAAGACTAGCAGTTAATGAGCAGTTCTTC
TRBJ2-3	TRBV7-2	.	TRBD2	CASSPLAGGRSDTQYF	TGTGCCAGCAGCCCATTAGCGGGGGGAAGATCAGATACGCAGTATTTT
TRBJ1-2	TRBV30	.	.	CAWSVRDRITKGYTF	TGTGCCTGGAGTGTACGGGACCGTATAACTAAAGGCTACACCTTC
TRBJ2-7	TRBV25-1	few	TRBD1	CASSAGQGYEQYF	TGTGCCAGCAGTGCCGGACAGGGGTACGAGCAGTACTTC
TRBJ1-5	TRBV7-8	many	.	CASSLRTGELGNQPQHF	TGTGCCAGCAGCCTACGGACGGGAGAACTGGGCAATCAGCCCCAGCATTTT
TRBJ2-3	TRBV7-7	.	TRBD2	CASSLVAGGGTQYF	TGTGCCAGCAGCTTAGTAGCGGGGGGTGGCACGCAGTATTTT
TRBJ2-5	TRBV25-1	.	.	CASSESGIGMWETQYF	TGTGCCAGCAGTGAATCAGGGATAGGTATGTGGGAGACCCAGTACTTC
TRBJ2-3	TRBV11-2	few	.	CASSSGSSDTQYF	TGTGCCAGCAGCTCAGGTTCTTCAGATACGCAGTATTTT
TRBJ2-3	TRBV5-6	few	.	CASSLDAGAADTQYF	TGTGCCAGCAGCTTAGACGCGGGGGCGGCAGATACGCAGTATTTT
TRBJ2-3	TRBV5-6	few	.	CASSIPTGPYTDTQYF	TGTGCCAGCAGCATTCCTACAGGGCCGTACACAGATACGCAGTATTTT
TRBJ1-5	TRBV6-5	few	.	CATSQGNQPQHF	TGTGCCACCTCCCAGGGTAATCAGCCCCAGCATTTT
TRBJ2-1	TRBV5-1	few	.	CASSLMGSYNEQFF	TGCGCCAGCAGCTTGATGGGCTCCTACAATGAGCAGTTCTTC
TRBJ1-1	TRBV13	.	.	CASKQGYLNTEAFF	TGTGCCAGCAAACAGGGCTACCTGAACACTGAAGCTTTCTTT
TRBJ2-5	TRBV6-5	.	.	CASRGGETQYF	TGTGCCAGCAGGGGTGGCGAGACCCAGTACTTC
TRBJ2-6	TRBV10-3	.	TRBD1	CAIRTGEAGANVLTF	TGTGCCATCAGGACAGGGGAAGCTGGGGCCAACGTCCTGACTTTC
TRBJ2-7	TRBV7-9	.	.	CASSLGTYEQYF	TGTGCCAGCAGCTTGGGGACCTACGAGCAGTACTTC
TRBJ2-7	TRBV29-1	.	TRBD1	CSVAGGVNYEQYF	TGCAGCGTTGCAGGGGGCGTAAACTACGAGCAGTACTTC
TRBJ2-3	TRBV6-1	.	.	CASSLLGKGTDTQYF	TGTGCCAGCAGCCTACTCGGCAAGGGTACAGATACGCAGTATTTT
TRBJ1-5	TRBV30	many	TRBD1	CAWTTGGNQPQHF	TGTGCCTGGACCACAGGGGGCAATCAGCCCCAGCATTTT